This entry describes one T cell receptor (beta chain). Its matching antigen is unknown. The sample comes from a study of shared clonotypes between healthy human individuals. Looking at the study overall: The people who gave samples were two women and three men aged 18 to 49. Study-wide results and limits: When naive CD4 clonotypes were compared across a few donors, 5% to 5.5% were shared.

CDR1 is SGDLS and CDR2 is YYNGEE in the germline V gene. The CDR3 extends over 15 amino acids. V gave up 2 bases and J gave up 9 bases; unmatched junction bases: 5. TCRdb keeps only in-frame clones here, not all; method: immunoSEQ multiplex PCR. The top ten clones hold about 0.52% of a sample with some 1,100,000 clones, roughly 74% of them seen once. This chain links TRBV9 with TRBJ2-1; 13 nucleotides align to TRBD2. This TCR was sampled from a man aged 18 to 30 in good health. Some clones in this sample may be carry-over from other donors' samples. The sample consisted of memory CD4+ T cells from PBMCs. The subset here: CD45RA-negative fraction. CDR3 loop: CASSVGLAGVSEQFF. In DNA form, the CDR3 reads TGTGCCAGCAGCGTCGGACTAGCGGGAGTTAGTGAGCAGTTCTTC.